This T cell receptor beta chain was captured in a study of blood T cells in healthy people across ages. Study overall: About one barcoded beta molecule per two T cells came from capture by template switching.

Germline V gene lookup returns CDR1 MDHEN and CDR2 SYDVKM. This CDR3 has 14 residues. V was pared by 3 bases and J by 0 bases, with 8 bases between. With a J-beta primer mix and a sample-barcoded 5' primer, a second PCR ran about 6 to 11 cycles. TCRdb re-analysed the 5' RACE reads in MiXCR, keeping a single row per CDR3 protein. The sample holds around 1,000,000 distinct CDR3 sequences; 20% to 25% are singletons and the top ten take 0.65% to 0.75%. These data were likewise used in another study, on T cells of mothers and their children.

The chain carries TRBV28 and TRBJ2-5, with unresolved D. This TCR was recovered from a girl aged 2 to 10 in good health. Source material: blood. CDR3 nucleotides: TGTGCCAGCAGTTTGGGCGACCACCAAGAGACCCAGTACTTC. Amino acid sequence: CASSLGDHQETQYF.